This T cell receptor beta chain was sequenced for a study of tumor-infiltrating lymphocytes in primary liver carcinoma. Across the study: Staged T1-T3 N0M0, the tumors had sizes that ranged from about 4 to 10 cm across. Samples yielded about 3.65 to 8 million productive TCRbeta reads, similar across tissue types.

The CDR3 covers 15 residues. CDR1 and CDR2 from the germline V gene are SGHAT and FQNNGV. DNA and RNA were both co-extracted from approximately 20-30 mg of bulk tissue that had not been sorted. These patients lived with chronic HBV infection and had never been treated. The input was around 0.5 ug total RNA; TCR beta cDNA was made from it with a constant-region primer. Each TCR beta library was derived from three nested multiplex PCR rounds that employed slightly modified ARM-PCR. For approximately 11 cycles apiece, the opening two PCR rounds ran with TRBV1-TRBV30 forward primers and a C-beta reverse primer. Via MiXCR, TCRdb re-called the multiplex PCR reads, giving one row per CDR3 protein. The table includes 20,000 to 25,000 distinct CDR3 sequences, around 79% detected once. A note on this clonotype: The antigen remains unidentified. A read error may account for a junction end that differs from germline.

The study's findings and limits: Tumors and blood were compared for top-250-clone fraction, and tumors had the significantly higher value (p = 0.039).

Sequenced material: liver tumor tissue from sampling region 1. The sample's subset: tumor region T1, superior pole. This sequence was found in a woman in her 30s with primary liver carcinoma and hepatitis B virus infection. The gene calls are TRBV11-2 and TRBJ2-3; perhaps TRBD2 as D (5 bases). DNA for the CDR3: TGTGCCAGCAGCTTAGAGGCTAGCAGGAAGGATACGCAATATTTT. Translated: CASSLEASRKDTQYF.